The T cell receptor beta chain under discussion was sequenced for a study of T cell responses to AZD1222 COVID-19 vaccine. For this clone: No antigen is known for it.

Produced via immunoSEQ multiplex PCR; TCRdb's table is partial and in-frame only. The table has 150,000 to 200,000 clones, approximately 91% seen once. The study's findings and limits: It should be noted that donors were predominantly white British and more often female, and clonal diversity was possibly underestimated. Repertoire collection took place solely once the T cell response had peaked.

The CDR3 is made up of 18 amino acids. The germline V gene has CDR1 SGHAT and CDR2 FQNNGV. Trimming at V came to 1 base and at J to 6 bases, leaving 16 bases not matched to a gene. Pooled together were second doses at about 4 or about 12 weeks. The source is an adult who received the AZD1222 COVID-19 vaccine. The J gene is TRBJ1-2, the V gene TRBV11-2; 8 nucleotides match TRBD1. This material consisted of peripheral blood, taken 28 days after the second AZD1222 dose. CDR3 loop: CASSLVFLWRTGGNGYTF. The CDR3 DNA is TGTGCCAGCAGCTTAGTCTTCTTATGGCGAACAGGGGGTAATGGCTACACCTTC.